Below, 23 T cell receptor beta chains from the same sample are listed, as sequenced in a study of blood T cells in healthy people across ages (dated by TCRdb to between 2015 and 2017). Libraries were made using 5' RACE. Sequenced on an Illumina HiSeq 2500. A second PCR of roughly 6 to 11 cycles was run with a J-beta primer mix and a sample-barcoded 5' primer. TCRdb reprocessed the public reads (quality trimming at Q25 with fastp, clone calling with MiXCR) and kept in-frame beta chains. For every CDR3 protein sequence, its rows merge into one entry that carries the most common genes and DNA. This sample comprises hundreds of thousands of distinct CDR3 sequences, 45% to 60% of them detected only once. Clones ranked in the top ten supply roughly 13% of the sample. Sequencing used blood. These receptors were obtained from a woman over 75 in good health.

Ten or more counts support this clonotype. This chain links TRBV2 with TRBJ2-7; 10 bases agree with TRBD1. CDR1 and CDR2 from the germline V gene are SNHLY and FYNNEI. This CDR3 has 17 amino acids. Germline trimming cut 6 bases from V and 4 bases from J; bases unmatched to any gene: 15. The CDR3 DNA reads as TGTGCCAGCAGCAAAGGGACAGGGGCGACTAGCGTATACGAGCAGTACTTC. The encoded protein is CASSKGTGATSVYEQYF.

In the case of this clonotype: One end of the junction does not line up with germline, which may come from a read error. CDR3 residues: CSSGGLAKNEQFF. The DNA for the CDR3 is TGTTCCAGCGGGGGACTAGCCAAGAATGAGCAGTTCTTC. The chain is built from TRBV19 and TRBJ2-1; 9 nucleotides line up with TRBD2. The CDR3 extends over 13 amino acids. CDR1 and CDR2 (germline): LNHDA, SQIVND (reference sequence).

This chain uses TRBV20-1 with TRBJ2-1; TRBD2 agrees at 12 bases. V lost 3 bases, J lost 3 bases, and 12 bases stayed unmatched. Germline V gene sequence: CDR1 DFQATT, CDR2 SNEGSKA (reference sequence). This CDR3 region has 18 residues. The CDR3 nucleotides read TGCAGTGCTAGCGGACTAGCGGGGCCCTCGGATCTCTACAATGAGCAGTTCTTC. As protein: CSASGLAGPSDLYNEQFF.

This clonotype was picked up many times. The chain combines TRBV20-1 with TRBJ2-7; possible D gene TRBD1, 6 bases. This CDR3 is 12 amino acids long. Trimming removed 4 bases at V and 0 bases at J, with 7 bases between. The germline V gene has CDR1 DFQATT and CDR2 SNEGSKA (reference sequence). The CDR3 nucleotides read TGCAGTGCTAACAGGGACTCCTACGAGCAGTACTTC. Protein product: CSANRDSYEQYF.

This clonotype was counted between two and nine times. The rearrangement uses TRBV18 and TRBJ1-1, with 7 bases fitting TRBD1. Per the germline V gene, CDR1 is KGHSH and CDR2 is LQKENI. V shed 0 bases, J shed 9 bases, and the junction held 7 bases outside the gene matches. The CDR3 spans 14 residues. The CDR3 sequence is CASSPPGTDYKAFF. CDR3 DNA: TGTGCCAGCTCACCACCGGGGACAGATTACAAAGCTTTCTTT.

The gene calls are TRBV11-2 and TRBJ1-1, with 11 bases matching TRBD1. Germline V gene data show CDR1 as SGHAT and CDR2 as FQNNGV. The CDR3 is 18 residues long. Trimming cost V 2 bases and J 0 bases; bases outside gene matches: 8. This chain's CDR3 is CASSLIPGQGALNTEAFF. CDR3 in DNA: TGTGCCAGCAGCTTAATCCCAGGACAGGGGGCTTTGAACACTGAAGCTTTCTTT.

This clonotype occurred a few times. The V and J genes are TRBV19 and TRBJ1-1, with D possibly TRBD1 on 5 matching bases. Trimming stripped 3 bases from V and 1 base from J, with 6 bases between. The CDR3 length is 13 residues. Germline-derived CDR1 and CDR2 are LNHDA and SQIVND (reference sequence). DNA of the CDR3: TGTGCCAGTAGTATGAGGGGGAACACTGAAGCTTTCTTT. Translation: CASSMRGNTEAFF.

In its sample, this clonotype was seen many times. The rearrangement joins TRBV9 to TRBJ2-3, with a tentative D call TRBD2 (6 bases). Germline V lookup: CDR1 SGDLS, CDR2 YYNGEE. The CDR3 is 16 residues long. Between the trimmed V and J ends, which lost 3 bases and 2 bases, there was a span of 16 bases. The CDR3 sequence: CASSAVTGTYTDTQYF. As DNA, the CDR3 is TGTGCCAGCAGCGCCGTCACCGGGACTTACACAGATACGCAGTATTTT.

This clonotype was counted at least ten times. The rearrangement links TRBV3-1 to TRBJ2-7; the match to TRBD1 covers 8 bases. V shed 4 bases and J 7 bases; nucleotides not matched to a gene: 12. The length of the CDR3 is 15 residues. Germline V CDR1 and CDR2: LGHDT, YNNKEL (reference sequence). CDR3 sequence reads: CASSPSRQGMGEQYF. Here the CDR3 DNA reads TGTGCCAGCAGCCCTTCGAGACAGGGGATGGGAGAGCAGTACTTC.

This clonotype has at least ten counts. The genes are TRBV7-2 and TRBJ2-3, with unresolved D. There are 13 residues in the CDR3. The ends were cut back, 4 bases at V and 4 bases at J, with 9 bases in the middle. Germline CDR1 SGHTA, CDR2 FQGNSA. This chain's CDR3 is CASSYDPPDTQYF. In nucleotides, the CDR3 is TGTGCCAGCAGCTACGACCCCCCAGATACGCAGTATTTT. Together with reference TRBV7-2 and TRBJ2-3, the CDR3 gives the full variable domain: GAGVSQSPSNKVTEKGKDVELRCDPISGHTALYWYRQSLGQGLEFLIYFQGNSAPDKSGLPSDRFSAERTGGSVSTLTIQRTQQEDSAVYLCASSYDPPDTQYFGPGTRLTVL.

This clonotype was seen only once. The chain links TRBV27 to TRBJ2-4; 8 bases are a match to TRBD1. The J call may be faulty, since TRBJ2-5 better matches the DNA end. Germline CDR1 is MNHEY and CDR2 is SMNVEV (reference sequence). This CDR3 region has 16 residues. The CDR3 loop reads CASSSDRAPGEETQYF. The DNA of the CDR3 is TGTGCCAGCAGTTCGGACAGGGCGCCGGGGGAAGAGACCCAGTACTTC.

A note on this clonotype: A much larger clone differs by one base, so this may be a read error. The chain links TRBV9 to TRBJ2-1; 9 positions match TRBD1. This CDR3 has 15 residues. The germline gives CDR1 SGDLS, CDR2 YYNGEE. The CDR3: CAGSVARTGVNEQFF. The CDR3 nucleotides read TGTGCCGGCAGCGTAGCACGGACAGGGGTCAATGAGCAGTTCTTC.

The V call is TRBV29-1, the J call TRBJ2-3; no clear D gene. Germline V gives CDR1 SQVTM, CDR2 ANQGSEA. The CDR3 has 13 residues. V shed 4 bases and J shed 2 bases, with 10 bases lying between them. DNA of the CDR3: TGCAGCGTTGCACTGATAGTCACAGATACGCAGTATTTT. It specifies CSVALIVTDTQYF.

Points on this clonotype: A clone one base away is much larger, so this may be a read error. The CDR3 reads CASSAGRGGRQPQHF. The DNA for the CDR3 is TGTGCCAGCAGCGCCGGACGCGGGGGACGTCAGCCCCAGCATTTT. The chain is built from TRBV9 and TRBJ1-5, with TRBD1 as a possible D gene (5 bases). This CDR3 is built from 15 residues. V was trimmed by 3 bases and J by 6 bases, leaving 16 bases between them. Germline CDR1 and CDR2: SGDLS and YYNGEE.

The chain employs TRBV5-1 and TRBJ2-3; D is uncertain. This CDR3 is 15 amino acids long. In germline, CDR1 is SGHRS, CDR2 YFSETQ. V was pared by 0 bases and J by 2 bases, with 10 bases between. CDR3 bases: TGCGCCAGCAGCTTGGCTCAGCCGAACACAGATACGCAGTATTTT. This sequence encodes CASSLAQPNTDTQYF.

This clonotype showed up many times. This sequence joins TRBV12-3 or TRBV12-4 and TRBJ2-7, with D tentatively TRBD2 (5 bases). There are 13 residues in the CDR3. V lost 4 bases to trimming and J lost 0 bases, with 7 bases between them. CDR3 coding DNA: TGTGCCAGCAGTTCGGGATTCTCCTACGAGCAGTACTTC. Translated, it gives CASSSGFSYEQYF.

The V gene is TRBV2, the J gene TRBJ2-7; possible D gene TRBD1, 5 bases. CDR1 and CDR2 from the germline V gene are SNHLY and FYNNEI. V shed 5 bases and J shed 2 bases, with 16 bases lying between them. The length of the CDR3 is 15 residues. The CDR3 sequence is CASSPRQYLTYEQYF. In DNA form, the CDR3 reads TGTGCCAGCAGTCCCCGACAGTACCTTACCTACGAGCAGTACTTC.

Notes on this clonotype: A read error is possible here, since a much larger clone lies one base away. The chain carries TRBV6-5 and TRBJ1-2, with unresolved D. CDR1 is MNHEY, CDR2 SVGAGI, per germline. The CDR3 sequence is 13 residues long. The CDR3 here is CASSDSREYDYTF. The CDR3 DNA is TGTGCCAGCAGTGACTCACGGGAATATGACTACACCTTC.

The chain couples TRBV3-1 to TRBJ2-5, with D hard to call. The J call may be mistaken, given a closer DNA end match to TRBJ2-7. The CDR3 spans 14 residues. Per germline, CDR1 LGHDT and CDR2 YNNKEL (reference sequence). CDR3 residues: CASSQDRFSYEQYF. The DNA for the CDR3 is TGTGCCAGCAGCCAAGACAGGTTCTCCTACGAGCAGTACTTC.

This clonotype has just one count. A much bigger clone sits one base away, suggesting this may be a read error. The chain carries TRBV30 and TRBJ2-1, with D perhaps given as TRBD1 or TRBD2 (5 bases each). Judging by the DNA end, TRBJ2-7 fits better; the J call may be wrong. From germline, CDR1 is GTSNPN and CDR2 SVGIG (reference sequence). This CDR3 contains 17 residues. The DNA of the CDR3 is TGTGCCTGGAGAGGTACGGGGCGCCCGAGCTCCTACAATGAGCAGTACTTC. Residues: CAWRGTGRPSSYNEQYF.

This clonotype has more than one count but fewer than ten. The chain recombines TRBV12-3 or TRBV12-4 with TRBJ2-5, with 8 bases aligning to TRBD2. CDR3 length equals 14 residues. Trimming removed 6 bases from V and 2 bases from J; junction bases left unmatched: 5. This CDR3 reads CASRTSGYQETQYF. CDR3 sequence (DNA): TGTGCCAGCAGAACTAGCGGTTATCAAGAGACCCAGTACTTC.

A single count supports this clonotype. The V call is TRBV25-1, the J call TRBJ1-1; D is uncertain. Germline V lookup: CDR1 MGHDK, CDR2 SYGVNS. V dropped 6 bases and J dropped 1 base, with 9 bases sitting between them. This CDR3 has 13 residues. The CDR3 bases are TGTGCCAGCAGAGATGACCCGAACACTGAAGCTTTCTTT. This translates into CASRDDPNTEAFF.

Many counts were recorded for this clonotype. The DNA for the CDR3 is TGTGCCAGCAGCCAGTTGGGACGGGAGGGTCACTATGAGCAGTTCTTC. The encoded protein is CASSQLGREGHYEQFF. The gene calls are TRBV3-1 and TRBJ2-1; 8 bases map to TRBD2. The CDR3 contains 16 residues. V was clipped by 3 bases and J by 8 bases; unmatched bases: 12. Germline V CDR1 and CDR2: LGHDT, YNNKEL (reference sequence).